This TCR beta chain was observed in a study of CD8 T cells in ankylosing spondylitis. Findings of the study overall: Previously reported in reactive arthritis synovial fluid and blood were some of the motif variants. Significant enrichment of disease-linked clones was reportedly seen in matched ankylosing spondylitis synovial fluid. One TCR beta motif, made up of eight or nine highly homologous variants, appeared characteristic of ankylosing spondylitis blood.

This clonotype was detected ten times or more. The antigen is undetermined. TCRdb processed the 5' RACE reads anew with MiXCR; each CDR3 protein has one entry. The data show some 840,000 distinct CDR3 sequences, about an eighth seen once. V was clipped by 6 bases and J by 0 bases, with 12 bases between them. The CDR3 consists of 16 residues. CDR1 is ENHRY, CDR2 SYGVKD, per germline. The sequence came from a male donor with ankylosing spondylitis. The specimen sequenced was blood, either unsorted or a sorted T cell fraction (not recorded which). The chain combines TRBV10-3 with TRBJ1-6; no firm D call. CDR3 protein: CAIRERRSSYNSPLHF. CDR3 in DNA: TGTGCCATCAGGGAAAGACGGAGCTCCTATAATTCACCCCTCCACTTT.